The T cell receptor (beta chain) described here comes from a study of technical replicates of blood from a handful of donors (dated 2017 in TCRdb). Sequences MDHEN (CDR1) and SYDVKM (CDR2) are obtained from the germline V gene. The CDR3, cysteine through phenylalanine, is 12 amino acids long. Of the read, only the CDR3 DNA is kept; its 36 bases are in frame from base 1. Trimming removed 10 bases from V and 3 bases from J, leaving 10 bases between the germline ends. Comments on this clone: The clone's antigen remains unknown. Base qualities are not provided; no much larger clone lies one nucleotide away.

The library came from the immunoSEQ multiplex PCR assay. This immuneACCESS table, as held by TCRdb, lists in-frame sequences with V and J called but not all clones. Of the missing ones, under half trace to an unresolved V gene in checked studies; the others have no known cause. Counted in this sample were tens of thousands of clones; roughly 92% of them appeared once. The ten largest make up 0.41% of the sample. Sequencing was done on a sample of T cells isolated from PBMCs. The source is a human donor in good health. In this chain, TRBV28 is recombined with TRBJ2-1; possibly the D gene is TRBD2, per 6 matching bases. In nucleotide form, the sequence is TGTGCCATCTCGGGAGTCTACAATGAGCAGTTCTTC. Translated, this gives CAISGVYNEQFF.